The clone carrying this TCR beta chain was counted at least ten times. The antigen remains unidentified. Constant-region reverse primers amplified full-length variable regions, followed by semi-nested Nested Universal Primer A PCR. TCRdb re-analysed the 5' RACE reads in MiXCR, keeping a single row per CDR3 protein. The repertoire holds 35,000 to 50,000 distinct CDR3 sequences, with 30% as singletons. Memory CD4+ cells were defined as CD4+CD45RO+CD25-. The CDR3 loop spans 16 amino acids. Germline V gene data show CDR1 as MDHEN and CDR2 as SYDVKM. The J segment lost 0 bases and the V segment lost 2 bases, leaving 5 bases of the junction unmatched. Study-wide points: Tumor Treg TCRs overlapped most with tumor naive CD4+ cells.

The chain is built from TRBV28 and TRBJ2-7; 9 bases agree with TRBD2. The specimen sequenced was tumor-infiltrating memory CD4+ T cells sorted from the breast tumor. Subset noted: memory CD4+ T cells, CD4+CD45RO+CD25-. This TCR came from a female donor with breast cancer. The CDR3 loop is CASSLLLSGSSYEQYF. The DNA for the CDR3 is TGTGCCAGCAGTTTACTCCTTAGCGGGAGCTCCTACGAGCAGTACTTC.